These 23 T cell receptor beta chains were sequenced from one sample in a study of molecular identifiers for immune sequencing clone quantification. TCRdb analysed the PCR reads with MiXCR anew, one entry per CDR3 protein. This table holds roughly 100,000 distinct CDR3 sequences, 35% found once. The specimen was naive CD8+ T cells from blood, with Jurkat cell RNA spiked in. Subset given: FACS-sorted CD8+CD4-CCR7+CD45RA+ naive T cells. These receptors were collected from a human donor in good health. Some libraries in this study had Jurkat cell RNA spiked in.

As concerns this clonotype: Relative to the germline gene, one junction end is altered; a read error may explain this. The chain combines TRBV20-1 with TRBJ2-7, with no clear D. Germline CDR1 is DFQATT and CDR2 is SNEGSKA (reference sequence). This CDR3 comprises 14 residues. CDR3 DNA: TGCAGTGCTAGCGTGTATGACAACTCCTTCGAGCAGTACTTC. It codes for CSASVYDNSFEQYF.

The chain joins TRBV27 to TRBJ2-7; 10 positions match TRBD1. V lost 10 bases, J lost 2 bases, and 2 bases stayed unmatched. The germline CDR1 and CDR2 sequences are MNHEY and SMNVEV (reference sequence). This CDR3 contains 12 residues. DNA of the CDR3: TGTGCCACCGGGACAGGGGCCTACGAGCAGTACTTC. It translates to CATGTGAYEQYF.

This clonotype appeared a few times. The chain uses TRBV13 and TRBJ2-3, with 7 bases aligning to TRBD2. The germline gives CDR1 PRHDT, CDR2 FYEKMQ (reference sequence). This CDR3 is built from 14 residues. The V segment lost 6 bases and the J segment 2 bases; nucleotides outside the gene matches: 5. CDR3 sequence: CASRGLAVTDTQYF. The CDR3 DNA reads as TGTGCCAGCAGAGGGCTAGCGGTCACAGATACGCAGTATTTT.

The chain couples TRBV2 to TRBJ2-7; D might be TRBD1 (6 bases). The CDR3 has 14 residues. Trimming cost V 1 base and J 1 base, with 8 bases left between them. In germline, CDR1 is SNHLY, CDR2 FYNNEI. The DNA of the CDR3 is TGTGCCAGCAGTGAAGTTGGACAGTCCTACGAGCAGTACTTC. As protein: CASSEVGQSYEQYF.

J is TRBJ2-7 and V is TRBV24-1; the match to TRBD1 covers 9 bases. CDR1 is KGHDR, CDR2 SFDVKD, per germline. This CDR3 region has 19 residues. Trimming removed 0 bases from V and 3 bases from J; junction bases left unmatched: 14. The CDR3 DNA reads TGTGCCACCAGTGATTTGCACAGTCTTAGGGACAGGGCCATCTACGAGCAGTACTTC. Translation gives CATSDLHSLRDRAIYEQYF.

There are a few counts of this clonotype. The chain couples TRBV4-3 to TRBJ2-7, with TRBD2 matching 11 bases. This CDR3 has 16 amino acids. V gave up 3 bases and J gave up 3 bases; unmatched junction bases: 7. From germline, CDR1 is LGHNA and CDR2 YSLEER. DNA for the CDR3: TGCGCCAGCAGCCAGAATCAGGGACTAGCGGTCTACGAGCAGTACTTC. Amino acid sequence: CASSQNQGLAVYEQYF.

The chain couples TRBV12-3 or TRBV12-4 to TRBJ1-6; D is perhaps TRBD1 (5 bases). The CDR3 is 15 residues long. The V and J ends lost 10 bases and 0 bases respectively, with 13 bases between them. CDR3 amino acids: CATRSDSSYNSPLHF. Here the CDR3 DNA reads TGTGCCACCAGGTCAGACAGCTCCTATAATTCACCCCTCCACTTT.

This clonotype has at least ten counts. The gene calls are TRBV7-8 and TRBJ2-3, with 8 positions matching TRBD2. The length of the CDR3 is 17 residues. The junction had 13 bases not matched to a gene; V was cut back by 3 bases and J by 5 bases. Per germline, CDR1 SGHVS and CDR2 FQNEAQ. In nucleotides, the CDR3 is TGTGCCAGCAGCTTCCCGAGTACGGGGGGGCGGCAAGATACGCAGTATTTT. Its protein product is CASSFPSTGGRQDTQYF.

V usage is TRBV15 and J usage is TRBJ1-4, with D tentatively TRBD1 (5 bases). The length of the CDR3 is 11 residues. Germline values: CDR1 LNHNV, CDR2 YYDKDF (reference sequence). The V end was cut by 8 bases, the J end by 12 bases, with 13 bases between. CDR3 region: CATDTGGELFF. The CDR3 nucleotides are TGTGCCACCGATACTGGGGGGGAACTGTTTTTT.

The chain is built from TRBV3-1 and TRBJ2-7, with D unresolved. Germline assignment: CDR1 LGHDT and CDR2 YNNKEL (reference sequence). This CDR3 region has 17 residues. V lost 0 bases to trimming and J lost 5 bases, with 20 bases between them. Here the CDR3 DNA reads TGTGCCAGCAGCCAAGATTCTAGAGGTTTAGTGGGTAACGAGCAGTACTTC. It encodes CASSQDSRGLVGNEQYF.

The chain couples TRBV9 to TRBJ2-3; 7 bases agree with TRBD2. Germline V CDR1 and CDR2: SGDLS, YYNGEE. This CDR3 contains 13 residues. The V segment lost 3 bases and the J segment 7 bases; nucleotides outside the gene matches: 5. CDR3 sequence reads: CASSDSSGNTQYF. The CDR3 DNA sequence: TGTGCCAGCAGCGATTCTAGCGGAAATACGCAGTATTTT.

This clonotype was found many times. CDR3: CASSYVQGARETQYF. CDR3 coding DNA: TGTGCCAGCAGTTACGTGCAGGGGGCGCGTGAGACCCAGTACTTC. The J gene is TRBJ2-5, the V gene TRBV6-5, with 8 bases identical to TRBD1. The CDR3 has 15 residues. V dropped 2 bases and J dropped 5; count of bases not matched to a gene: 7. From germline, CDR1 is MNHEY and CDR2 SVGAGI.

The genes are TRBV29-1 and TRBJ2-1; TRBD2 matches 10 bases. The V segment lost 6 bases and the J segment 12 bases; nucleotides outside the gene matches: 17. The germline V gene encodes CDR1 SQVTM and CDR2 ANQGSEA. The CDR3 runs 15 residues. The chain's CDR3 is CSVLASGRFVGAQFF. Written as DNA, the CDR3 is TGCAGCGTATTGGCTAGCGGGAGATTCGTTGGTGCGCAGTTCTTC.

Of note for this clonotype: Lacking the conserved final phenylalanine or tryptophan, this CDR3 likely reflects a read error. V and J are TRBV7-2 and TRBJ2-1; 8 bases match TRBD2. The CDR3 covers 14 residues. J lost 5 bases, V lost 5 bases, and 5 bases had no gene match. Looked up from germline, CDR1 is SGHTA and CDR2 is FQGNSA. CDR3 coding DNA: TGTGCCAGCAGCACCCTAGCGGGTAACAATGAGCAGTTCTAC. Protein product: CASSTLAGNNEQFY.

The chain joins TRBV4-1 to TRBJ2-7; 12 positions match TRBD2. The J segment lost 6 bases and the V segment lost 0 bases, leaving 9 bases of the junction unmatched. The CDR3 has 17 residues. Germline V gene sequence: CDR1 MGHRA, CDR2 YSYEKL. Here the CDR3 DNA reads TGCGCCAGCAGCCAAGATTGGACTAGCGGGATCGGTTCCGAGCAGTACTTC. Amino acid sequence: CASSQDWTSGIGSEQYF.

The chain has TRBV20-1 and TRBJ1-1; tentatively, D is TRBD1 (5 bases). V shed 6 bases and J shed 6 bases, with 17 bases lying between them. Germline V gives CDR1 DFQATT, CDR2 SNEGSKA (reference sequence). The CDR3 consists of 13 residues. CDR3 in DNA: TGCAGTGCGAAGGGCCCGGGGGTCCCTGAAGCTTTCTTT. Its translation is CSAKGPGVPEAFF.

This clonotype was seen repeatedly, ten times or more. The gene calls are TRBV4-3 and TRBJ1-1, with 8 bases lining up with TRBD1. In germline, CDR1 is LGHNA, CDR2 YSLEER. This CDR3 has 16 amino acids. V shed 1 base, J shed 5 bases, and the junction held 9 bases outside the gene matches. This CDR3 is CASSQGQGASSTEAFF. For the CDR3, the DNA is TGCGCCAGCAGCCAAGGCCAGGGGGCGAGTAGTACTGAAGCTTTCTTT.

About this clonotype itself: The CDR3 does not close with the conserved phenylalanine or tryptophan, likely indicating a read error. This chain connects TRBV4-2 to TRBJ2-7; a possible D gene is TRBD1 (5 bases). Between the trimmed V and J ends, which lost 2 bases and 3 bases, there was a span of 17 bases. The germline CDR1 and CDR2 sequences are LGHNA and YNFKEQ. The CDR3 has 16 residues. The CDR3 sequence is CASSQSAGSPVYEQYC. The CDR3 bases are TGTGCCAGCAGCCAAAGTGCAGGGTCCCCCGTCTACGAGCAGTACTGC.

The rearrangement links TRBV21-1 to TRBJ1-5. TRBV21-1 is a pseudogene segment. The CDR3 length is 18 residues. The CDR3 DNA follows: TGTGCCAGCAGCAAATGGCCGGCTACACCCACGAGCAATCAGCCCCAGCATTTT. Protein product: CASSKWPATPTSNQPQHF.

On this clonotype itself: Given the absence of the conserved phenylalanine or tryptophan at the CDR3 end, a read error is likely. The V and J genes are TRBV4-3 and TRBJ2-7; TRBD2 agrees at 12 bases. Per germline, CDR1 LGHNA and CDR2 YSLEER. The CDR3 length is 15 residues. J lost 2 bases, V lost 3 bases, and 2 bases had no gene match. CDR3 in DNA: TGCGCCAGCAGCCAGACTAGCGGGAGCACCTACGAGCAGTACATC. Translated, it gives CASSQTSGSTYEQYI.

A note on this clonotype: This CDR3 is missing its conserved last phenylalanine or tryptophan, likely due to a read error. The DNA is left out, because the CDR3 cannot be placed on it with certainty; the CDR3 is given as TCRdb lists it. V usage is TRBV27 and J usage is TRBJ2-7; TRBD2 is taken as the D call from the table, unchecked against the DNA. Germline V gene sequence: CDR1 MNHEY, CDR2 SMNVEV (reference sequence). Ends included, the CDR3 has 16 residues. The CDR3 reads CASSPGLAGGPYEQNI.

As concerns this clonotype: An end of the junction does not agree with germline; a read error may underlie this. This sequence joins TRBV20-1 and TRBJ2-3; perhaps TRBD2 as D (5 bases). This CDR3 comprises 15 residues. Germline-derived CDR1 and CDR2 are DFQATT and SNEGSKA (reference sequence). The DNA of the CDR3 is TGCAGTGCTAGAGATTTAAGGTCTAGCACAGATACGCAGTCTTTT. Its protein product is CSARDLRSSTDTQSF.

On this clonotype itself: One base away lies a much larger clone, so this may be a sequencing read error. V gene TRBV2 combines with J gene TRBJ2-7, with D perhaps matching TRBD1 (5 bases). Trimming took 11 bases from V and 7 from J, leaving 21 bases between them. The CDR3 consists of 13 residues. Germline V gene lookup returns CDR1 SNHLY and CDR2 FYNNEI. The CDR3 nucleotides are TGTGCCTGCACCGAAGGGGCAGTTTATGAGCAGTACTTC. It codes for CACTEGAVYEQYF.